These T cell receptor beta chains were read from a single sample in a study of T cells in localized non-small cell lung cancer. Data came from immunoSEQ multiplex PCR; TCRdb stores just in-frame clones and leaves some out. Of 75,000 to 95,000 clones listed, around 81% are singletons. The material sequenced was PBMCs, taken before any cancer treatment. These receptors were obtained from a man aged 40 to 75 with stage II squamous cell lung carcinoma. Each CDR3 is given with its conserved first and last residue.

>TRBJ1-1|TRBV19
CASSMAGQWNTEAFF
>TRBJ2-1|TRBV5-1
CASSLLGLSYNEQFF
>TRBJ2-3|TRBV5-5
CASSLVWGDTQYF
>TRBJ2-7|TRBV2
CASSATGTNYEQYF
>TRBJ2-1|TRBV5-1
CASSLVGSDYNEQFF
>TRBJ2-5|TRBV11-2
CASSLVSGGLQETQYF
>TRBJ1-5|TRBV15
CATSIGQGGNQPQHF
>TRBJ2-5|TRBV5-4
CASSIRSGGQETQYF
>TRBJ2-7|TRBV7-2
CASSLDRTYEQYF
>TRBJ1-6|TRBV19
CASSTGQNNSPLHF
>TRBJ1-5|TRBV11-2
CASSLRPNQPQHF
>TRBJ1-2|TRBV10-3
CAIRTGTDVTGYTF
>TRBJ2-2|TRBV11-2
CASSFLHPTGELFF
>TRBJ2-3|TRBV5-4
CASSLTLLAGASDTQYF
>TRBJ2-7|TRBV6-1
CASIGSDRGEREQYF
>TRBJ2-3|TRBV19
CATGREGGAGDTQYF
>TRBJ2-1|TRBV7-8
CASSRGGEEQFF
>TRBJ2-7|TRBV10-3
CAIRGATGYEQYF
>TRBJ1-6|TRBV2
CASSEERHGSPLHF
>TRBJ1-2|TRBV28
CASSTTGIYGYTF
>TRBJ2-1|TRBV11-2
CASGLRGLGRYNEQFF
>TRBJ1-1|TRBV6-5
CASSPGTGGAAFF
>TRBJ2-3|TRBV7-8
CASSLGSSGGFDTQYF
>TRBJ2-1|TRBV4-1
CASSQDVGSLLYNEQFF
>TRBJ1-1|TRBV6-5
CASIRTGSTEAFF
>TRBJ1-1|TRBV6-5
CASLGQLNTEAFF
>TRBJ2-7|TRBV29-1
CSVGGYRPGNEQYF